This entry features one TCR beta chain sequence. Its cognate antigen is unknown. Trimming pared 6 bases from V and 2 bases from J, leaving 20 bases between. Germline loops: CDR1 MGHDK, CDR2 SYGVNS. The CDR3 sequence is 17 residues long. The primer mix had 60 Vbeta and 13 Jbeta primers. Original methodology: The count from a later analysis was about 80 million unique TCR beta chains, some 9.9 million of them shared. The protocol was immunoSEQ multiplex PCR, while the TCRdb copy is restricted to in-frame clones and leaves out a portion. V, J and clone size derive from that table, while D and trimming were established from the DNA sequence. Of about 190,000 clones listed, 70% to 75% are singletons. The source of the sample is a study of cytomegalovirus exposure and HLA in healthy donors. Whole-study findings and limits: In an earlier analysis, in roughly 580 donors, most V segments appeared productive either ~87% or ~30% of the time. One later analysis reportedly identified an Asian-associated ancestry cluster that showed fewer N-insertions than the approximately 700-donor mean.

Sequenced: PBMCs. This chain joins TRBV25-1 and TRBJ2-1; D may be TRBD2 (6 bases). The TCR was taken from a woman aged 30 to 39 in good health and CMV-seropositive. CDR3 sequence (DNA): TGTGCCAGCAGGGGGACTGGGGCGGGGCAAGCCTACAATGAGCAGTTCTTC. Translated, it gives CASRGTGAGQAYNEQFF.